This T cell receptor beta chain was profiled in a study of T cells in Graves' hyperthyroidism and ophthalmopathy. Amplification yielded TCR beta CDR3 regions, with RNA transcripts as the source. The TCR CDR3 first-round RT-PCR relied on the HTBI primer set. TCRdb analysed the multiplex PCR reads with MiXCR anew, one entry per CDR3 protein. The sample shows a few hundred thousand distinct CDR3 sequences, approximately 13% of them seen only once. The sequenced sample consisted of blood. This clonotype was obtained from a man between 25 and 39 years old with Graves' hyperthyroidism that later progressed to Graves' ophthalmopathy.

The CDR3 here is CASSIWGHPSYEQYF. The DNA for the CDR3 is TGTGCCAGTAGTATATGGGGACACCCATCCTACGAGCAGTACTTC. V gene TRBV19 combines with J gene TRBJ2-7; TRBD1 is a possible D gene (6 bases). This CDR3 is built from 15 residues. Germline CDR1 is LNHDA and CDR2 is SQIVND (reference sequence). The V and J ends lost 2 bases and 1 base respectively, with 12 bases between them.